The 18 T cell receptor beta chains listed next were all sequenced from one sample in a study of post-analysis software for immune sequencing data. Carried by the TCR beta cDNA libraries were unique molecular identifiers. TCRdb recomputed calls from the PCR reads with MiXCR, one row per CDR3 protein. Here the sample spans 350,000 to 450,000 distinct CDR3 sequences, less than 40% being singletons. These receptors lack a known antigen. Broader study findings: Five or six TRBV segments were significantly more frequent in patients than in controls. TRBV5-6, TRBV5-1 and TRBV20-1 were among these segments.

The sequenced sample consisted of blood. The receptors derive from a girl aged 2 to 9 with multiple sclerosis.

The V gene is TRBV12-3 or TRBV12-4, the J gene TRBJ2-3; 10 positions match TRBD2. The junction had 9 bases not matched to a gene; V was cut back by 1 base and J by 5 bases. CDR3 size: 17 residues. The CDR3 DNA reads TGTGCCAGCAGTTTAGTCGGAGCGGGGGGGCATAGAGATACGCAGTATTTT. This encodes CASSLVGAGGHRDTQYF.

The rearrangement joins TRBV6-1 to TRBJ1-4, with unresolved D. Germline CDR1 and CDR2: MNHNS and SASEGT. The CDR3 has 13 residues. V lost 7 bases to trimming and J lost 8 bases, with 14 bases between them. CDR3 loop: CASTRTAMEKLFF. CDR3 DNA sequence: TGTGCCAGCACTAGGACGGCGATGGAAAAACTGTTTTTT.

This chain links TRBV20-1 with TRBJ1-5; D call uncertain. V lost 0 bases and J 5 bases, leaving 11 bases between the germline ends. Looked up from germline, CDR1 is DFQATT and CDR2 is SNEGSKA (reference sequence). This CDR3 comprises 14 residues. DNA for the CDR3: TGCAGTGCTAGAGATCCGGCACAATATCAGCCCCAGCATTTT. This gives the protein CSARDPAQYQPQHF.

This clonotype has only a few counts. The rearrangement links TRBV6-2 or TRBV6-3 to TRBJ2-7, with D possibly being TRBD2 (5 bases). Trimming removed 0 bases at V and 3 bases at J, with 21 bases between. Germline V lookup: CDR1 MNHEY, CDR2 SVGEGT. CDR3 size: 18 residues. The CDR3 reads CASSYSKSSAGLRYEQYF. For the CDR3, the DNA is TGTGCCAGCAGTTACTCGAAATCCTCCGCGGGTCTACGCTACGAGCAGTACTTC.

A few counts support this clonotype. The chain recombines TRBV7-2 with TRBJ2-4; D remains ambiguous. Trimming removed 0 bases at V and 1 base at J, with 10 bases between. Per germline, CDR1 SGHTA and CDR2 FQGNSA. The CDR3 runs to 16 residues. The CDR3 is CASSLAGSLAKNIQYF. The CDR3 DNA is TGTGCCAGCAGCTTAGCGGGCTCCCTGGCCAAAAACATTCAGTACTTC.

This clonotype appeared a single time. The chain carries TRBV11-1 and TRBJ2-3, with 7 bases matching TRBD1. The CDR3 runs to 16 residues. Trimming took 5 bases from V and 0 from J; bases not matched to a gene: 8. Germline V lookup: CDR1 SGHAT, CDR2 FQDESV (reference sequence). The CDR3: CASSKTGTASTDTQYF. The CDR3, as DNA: TGTGCCAGCAGCAAAACCGGGACAGCTAGCACAGATACGCAGTATTTT.

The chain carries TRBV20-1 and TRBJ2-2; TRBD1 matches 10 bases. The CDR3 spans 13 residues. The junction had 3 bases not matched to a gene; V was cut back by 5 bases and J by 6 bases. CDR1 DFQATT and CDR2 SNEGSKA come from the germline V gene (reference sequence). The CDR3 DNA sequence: TGCAGTGCTCGGGACAGGGGCCCCGGGGAGCTGTTTTTT. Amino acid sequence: CSARDRGPGELFF.

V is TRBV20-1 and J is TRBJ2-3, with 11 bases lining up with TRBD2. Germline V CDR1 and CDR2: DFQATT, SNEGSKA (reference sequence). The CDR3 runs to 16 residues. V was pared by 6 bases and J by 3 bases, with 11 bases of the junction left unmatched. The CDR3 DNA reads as TGCAGTGCCCAGGGGTCCACTAGCGGGAGAACAGATACGCAGTATTTT. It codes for CSAQGSTSGRTDTQYF.

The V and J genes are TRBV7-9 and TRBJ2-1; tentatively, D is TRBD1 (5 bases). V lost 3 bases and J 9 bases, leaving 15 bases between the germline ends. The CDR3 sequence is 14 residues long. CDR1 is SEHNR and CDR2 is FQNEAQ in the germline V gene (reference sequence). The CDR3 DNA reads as TGTGCCAGCAGCTTGGCAGGGTTTTGGAGTGAGCAGTTCTTC. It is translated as CASSLAGFWSEQFF. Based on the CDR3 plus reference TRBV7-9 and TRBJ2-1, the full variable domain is DTGVSQNPRHKITKRGQNVTFRCDPISEHNRLYWYRQTLGQGPEFLTYFQNEAQLEKSRLLSDRFSAERPKGSFSTLEIQRTEQGDSAMYLCASSLAGFWSEQFFGPGTRLTVL.

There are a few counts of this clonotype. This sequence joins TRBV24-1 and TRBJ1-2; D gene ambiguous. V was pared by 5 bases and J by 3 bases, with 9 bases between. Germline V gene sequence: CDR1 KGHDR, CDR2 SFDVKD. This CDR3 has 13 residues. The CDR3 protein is CATSASVDYGYTF. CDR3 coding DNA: TGTGCCACCAGTGCATCGGTTGACTATGGCTACACCTTC.

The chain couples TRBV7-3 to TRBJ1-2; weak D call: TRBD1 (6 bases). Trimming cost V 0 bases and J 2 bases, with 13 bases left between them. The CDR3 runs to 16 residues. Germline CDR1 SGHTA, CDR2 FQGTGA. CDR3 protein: CASSLTRTVGNYGYTF. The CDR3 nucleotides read TGTGCCAGCAGCTTAACGAGGACAGTTGGGAACTATGGCTACACCTTC.

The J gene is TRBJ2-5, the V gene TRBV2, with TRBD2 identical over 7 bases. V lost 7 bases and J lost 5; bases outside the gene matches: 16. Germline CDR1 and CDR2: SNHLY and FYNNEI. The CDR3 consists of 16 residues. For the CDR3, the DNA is TGTGCCAGCAAGTCCGCGTCAAGCGGGGTTTTGGAGACCCAGTACTTC. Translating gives CASKSASSGVLETQYF.

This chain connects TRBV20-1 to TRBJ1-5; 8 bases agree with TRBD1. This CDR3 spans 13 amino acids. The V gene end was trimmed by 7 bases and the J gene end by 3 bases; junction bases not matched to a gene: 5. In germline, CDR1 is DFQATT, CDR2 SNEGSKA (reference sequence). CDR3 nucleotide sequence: TGCAGTGGGGACAGGCTCCTCAATCAGCCCCAGCATTTT. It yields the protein CSGDRLLNQPQHF.

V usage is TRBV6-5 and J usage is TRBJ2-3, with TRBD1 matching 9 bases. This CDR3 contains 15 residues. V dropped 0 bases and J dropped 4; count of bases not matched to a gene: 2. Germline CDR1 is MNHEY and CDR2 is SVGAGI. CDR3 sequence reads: CASSYSRTGADTQYF. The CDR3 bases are TGTGCCAGCAGTTACTCCAGGACAGGGGCAGATACGCAGTATTTT.

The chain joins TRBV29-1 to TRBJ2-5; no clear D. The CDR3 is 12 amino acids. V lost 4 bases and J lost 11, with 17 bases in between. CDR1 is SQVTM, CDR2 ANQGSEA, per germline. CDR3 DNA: TGCAGCGTTGGTGTATTGGGCCGAGAGCAGTACTTC. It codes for CSVGVLGREQYF.

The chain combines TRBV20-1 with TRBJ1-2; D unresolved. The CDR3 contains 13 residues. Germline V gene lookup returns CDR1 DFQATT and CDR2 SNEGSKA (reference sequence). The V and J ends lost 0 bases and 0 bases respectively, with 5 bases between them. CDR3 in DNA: TGCAGTGCTAGAGATGAAGCTAACTATGGCTACACCTTC. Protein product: CSARDEANYGYTF.

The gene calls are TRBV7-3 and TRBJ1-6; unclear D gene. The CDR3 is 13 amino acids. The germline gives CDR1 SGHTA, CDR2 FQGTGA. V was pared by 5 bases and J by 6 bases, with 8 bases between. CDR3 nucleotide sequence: TGTGCCAGCAGCCCATCCCCTAATTCACCCCTCCACTTT. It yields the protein CASSPSPNSPLHF.

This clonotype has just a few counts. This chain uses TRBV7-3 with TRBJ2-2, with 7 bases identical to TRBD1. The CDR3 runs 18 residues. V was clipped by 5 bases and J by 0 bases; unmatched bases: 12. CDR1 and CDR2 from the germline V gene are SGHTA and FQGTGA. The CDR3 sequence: CASSRQGWRGANTGELFF. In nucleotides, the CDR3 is TGTGCCAGCAGCCGACAGGGCTGGCGAGGCGCGAACACCGGGGAGCTGTTTTTT. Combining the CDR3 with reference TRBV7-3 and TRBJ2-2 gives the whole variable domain GAGVSQTPSNKVTEKGKYVELRCDPISGHTALYWYRQSLGQGPEFLIYFQGTGAADDSGLPNDRFFAVRPEGSVSTLKIQRTERGDSAVYLCASSRQGWRGANTGELFFGEGSRLTVL.